This is a list of T cell receptor beta chains from one sample in a study of vaccination and CD4 T cells after COVID-19. TCRdb used MiXCR to reprocess the PCR reads, holding one entry per CDR3 protein. This sample yields roughly 14,000 distinct CDR3 sequences, of which roughly 53% are seen a single time; about 9.5% belongs to the top ten. The antigens of these receptors remain unknown. This material consisted of CD4+ T cells from blood, cultured in vitro, taken before SARS-CoV-2 vaccination. These receptor sequences come from a human donor who had recovered from COVID-19. Each CDR3 is given with its conserved first and last residue. D genes are given only for firm matches. Clone size is stated in some rows and not others, as once, few, many or a class when expanded.

J,D,V,size,CDR3,DNA
TRBJ2-1,-,TRBV30,-,CAWSVLRGVPSYNEQFF,TGTGCCTGGAGTGTACTTCGAGGGGTGCCTTCCTACAATGAGCAGTTCTTC
TRBJ1-2,-,TRBV7-9,-,CASSLEVGYGYTF,TGTGCCAGCAGCTTAGAAGTGGGCTATGGCTACACCTTC
TRBJ2-5,-,TRBV7-9,-,CASSLDLETQYF,TGTGCCAGCAGCTTAGATTTGGAGACCCAGTACTTC
TRBJ2-1,TRBD1,TRBV10-3,-,CATGDRGQYNEQFF,TGTGCCACCGGGGACAGGGGACAGTACAATGAGCAGTTCTTC
TRBJ2-2,TRBD2,TRBV4-2,-,CASSQRGAGGPVTGELFF,TGTGCCAGCAGCCAAAGGGGCGCGGGAGGGCCGGTCACCGGGGAGCTGTTTTTT
TRBJ1-5,TRBD1,TRBV28,-,CASSSMTGTGNQPQHF,TGTGCCAGCAGTTCCATGACAGGGACGGGCAATCAGCCCCAGCATTTT
TRBJ2-7,TRBD2,TRBV27,once,CASSKNSPGLAGLTYEQYF,TGTGCCAGCAGCAAGAACTCTCCGGGACTAGCGGGCTTAACCTACGAGCAGTACTTC
TRBJ2-1,TRBD1,TRBV5-4,-,CATKGQGDNEQFF,TGTGCCACGAAAGGGCAGGGGGACAATGAGCAGTTCTTC
TRBJ2-7,-,TRBV15,-,CATSRGEGDVDEQYF,TGTGCCACCAGCAGAGGGGAGGGGGATGTGGACGAGCAGTACTTC
TRBJ2-6,TRBD1,TRBV6-5,-,CASSSSRDRVLSGANVLTF,TGTGCCAGCAGTTCGTCCCGGGACAGGGTGCTAAGTGGGGCCAACGTCCTGACTTTC
TRBJ1-5,-,TRBV20-1,-,CSASRVANNQPQHF,TGCAGTGCTAGTCGGGTGGCCAACAATCAGCCCCAGCATTTT
TRBJ2-7,-,TRBV6-1,-,CASSDFVNEQYF,TGTGCCAGCAGTGATTTTGTAAACGAGCAGTACTTC
TRBJ1-1,-,TRBV7-9,-,CASSSRLGGTMNTEAFF,TGTGCCAGCAGCTCCCGCCTGGGGGGGACCATGAACACTGAAGCTTTCTTT
TRBJ2-5,-,TRBV28,-,CASSLTETKETQYF,TGTGCCAGCAGTTTGACCGAAACCAAAGAGACCCAGTACTTC
TRBJ2-2,-,TRBV4-3,-,CASSHQMIDGVGTGELFF,TGCGCCAGCAGCCATCAGATGATCGATGGGGTCGGCACCGGGGAGCTGTTTTTT
TRBJ1-2,-,TRBV6-1,-,CAVTRGSNYGYTF,TGTGCCGTGACGAGGGGTAGTAACTATGGCTACACCTTC
TRBJ2-5,-,TRBV7-9,-,CASSLSGASFETQYF,TGTGCCAGCAGCCTATCAGGGGCGTCGTTCGAGACCCAGTACTTC
TRBJ2-1,TRBD2,TRBV6-5,few,CASSSTPWGGYNEQFF,TGTGCCAGCAGTTCCACACCATGGGGGGGTTACAATGAGCAGTTCTTC
TRBJ1-5,-,TRBV7-2,few,CASSPGGYSNQPQHF,TGTGCCAGCAGCCCGGGGGGGTATAGCAATCAGCCCCAGCATTTT
TRBJ1-5,-,TRBV28,-,CASSLLSANQPQHF,TGTGCCAGCAGTTTACTCAGTGCTAATCAGCCCCAGCATTTT
TRBJ2-7,-,TRBV15,few,CATRPGSGVFEQYF,TGTGCCACCCGACCAGGGTCAGGGGTATTCGAGCAGTACTTC
TRBJ2-2,-,TRBV5-1,-,CASSPATGPPHPNTGELFF,TGCGCCAGCAGCCCTGCCACGGGACCGCCCCACCCGAACACCGGGGAGCTGTTTTTT
TRBJ2-7,-,TRBV6-5,-,CASSYSSQRAYEQYF,TGTGCCAGCAGTTACTCGAGTCAGAGAGCCTACGAGCAGTACTTC
TRBJ1-2,TRBD1,TRBV3-1,-,CASSRQGAGGYTF,TGTGCCAGCAGCCGACAGGGGGCAGGAGGCTACACCTTC
TRBJ2-1,-,TRBV12-3/TRBV12-4,-,CASSFSYDHWRYEQFF,TGTGCCAGCAGTTTCTCCTACGACCACTGGCGGTATGAGCAGTTCTTC
TRBJ2-2,-,TRBV7-9,-,CASSLVGAGASTFYYTGELFF,TGTGCCAGCAGCTTAGTCGGTGCGGGTGCGAGCACCTTCTACTACACCGGGGAGCTGTTTTTT
TRBJ1-2,-,TRBV10-3,-,CAITRGGGYTF,TGTGCCATCACGCGCGGAGGCGGCTACACCTTC
TRBJ1-2,TRBD1,TRBV20-1,few,CSARNDRDRANYGYTF,TGCAGTGCTAGAAACGACAGGGACAGGGCTAACTATGGCTACACCTTC
TRBJ1-1,-,TRBV19,few,CASTPGGGAHEAFF,TGTGCCAGTACCCCCGGAGGGGGGGCGCATGAAGCTTTCTTT
TRBJ2-3,-,TRBV27,-,CASRPTKNNRDTDTQYF,TGTGCCAGCAGACCAACCAAAAACAACAGGGACACAGATACGCAGTATTTT
TRBJ2-7,-,TRBV7-3,-,CASSLGPDSYEQYF,TGTGCCAGCAGCTTGGGACCAGACAGCTACGAGCAGTACTTC
TRBJ2-5,-,TRBV14,few,CASSQVVGTQYF,TGTGCCAGCAGCCAAGTAGTTGGGACCCAGTACTTC
TRBJ2-7,-,TRBV20-1,-,CSARDQAFYEQYF,TGCAGTGCTAGAGATCAGGCATTCTACGAGCAGTACTTC
TRBJ1-3,TRBD1,TRBV7-9,few,CASSLEGRGPFSGNTIYF,TGTGCCAGCAGCTTAGAAGGCAGGGGGCCCTTCTCTGGAAACACCATATATTTT
TRBJ1-6,-,TRBV20-1,-,CSARVAPGEVSPLHF,TGCAGTGCTAGGGTGGCTCCAGGCGAAGTTTCACCCCTCCACTTT
TRBJ1-1,TRBD1,TRBV6-5,-,CASSYRRADRGYTEAFF,TGTGCCAGCAGTTACAGGAGGGCAGACAGGGGATACACTGAAGCTTTCTTT
TRBJ2-3,-,TRBV20-1,few,CSARAPPVSTDTQYF,TGCAGTGCTAGAGCTCCCCCCGTAAGCACAGATACGCAGTATTTT
TRBJ2-1,TRBD1,TRBV7-6,-,CASSPGTGRDHNEQFF,TGTGCCAGCAGCCCGGGGACAGGGAGGGACCACAATGAGCAGTTCTTC
TRBJ1-2,TRBD1,TRBV10-3,-,CAISGGSAGQGYGYTF,TGTGCCATCAGCGGGGGTTCGGCGGGACAGGGCTATGGCTACACCTTC
TRBJ1-2,TRBD1,TRBV7-9,-,CASSLVGDRGDYGYTF,TGTGCCAGCAGCTTAGTTGGGGACAGGGGTGACTATGGCTACACCTTC
TRBJ2-5,TRBD1,TRBV2,few,CASRPGQGVTQYF,TGTGCCAGCAGACCGGGACAGGGGGTTACCCAGTACTTC
TRBJ1-1,TRBD1,TRBV6-1,few,CASSLRDRDHLPLLQEAFF,TGTGCCAGCAGTCTACGGGACAGGGATCATTTACCCCTGCTACAAGAAGCTTTCTTT